The T cell receptor (beta chain) described here comes from a study of cytomegalovirus exposure and HLA in healthy donors. The CDR3 covers 14 residues. Germline V gene data show CDR1 as SEHNR and CDR2 as FQNEAQ (reference sequence). Trimming took 5 bases from V and 2 from J; bases not matched to a gene: 5. Study findings and constraints: For most TCR sequences rarity was the rule, although some public TCRs occurred in many donors. Being productive about 87% or about 30% of the time was typical of most TCR beta V segments in an earlier analysis. Analyzed later, most CMV-associated TCR beta chains appeared HLA-restricted.

There were likely unrecorded immune exposures, though donors were nominally healthy when sampled. Primers: 60 Vbeta forward and 13 Jbeta reverse. Generated by immunoSEQ multiplex PCR, the TCRdb table keeps only in-frame clones and is missing some. The data show some 140,000 clones, approximately 70% seen once. For this clone: Antigen unknown.

V and J are TRBV7-9 and TRBJ1-2; 7 bases align to TRBD1. The sample was PBMCs. This receptor was taken from a woman aged 40 to 49 in good health and CMV-seronegative. The CDR3 region is CASSHVQGNYGYTF. CDR3 nucleotide sequence: TGTGCCAGCAGCCACGTACAGGGGAACTATGGCTACACCTTC.